This T cell receptor beta chain is from a study of T cell responses to AZD1222 COVID-19 vaccine. Data came from immunoSEQ multiplex PCR; TCRdb stores just in-frame clones and leaves some out. The table includes roughly 70,000 clones, about 90% detected once. With regard to this clone: Its antigen is as yet unknown.

Points from the study as a whole: Spike-specific TCR breadth rose after two AZD1222 doses, and depth rose as well. Mostly white British, mostly female donors; authors suggested clonal diversity may be underestimated. Repertoire sampling occurred only after the peak T cell response.

The TCR sequence derives from an adult in good health. The sequences come from peripheral blood, collected on day 0 of AZD1222 vaccination.

The CDR3 sequence is CASSLAGGKYYEQYF. The CDR3 nucleotides read TGTGCCAGCAGCTTAGCGGGGGGAAAATACTACGAGCAGTACTTC. V usage is TRBV7-9 and J usage is TRBJ2-7; TRBD2 is a possible D gene (6 bases). The CDR3 sequence is 15 residues long. Looked up from germline, CDR1 is SEHNR and CDR2 is FQNEAQ (reference sequence). Trimming took off 0 bases at V and 3 bases at J, with 12 bases between the two ends.